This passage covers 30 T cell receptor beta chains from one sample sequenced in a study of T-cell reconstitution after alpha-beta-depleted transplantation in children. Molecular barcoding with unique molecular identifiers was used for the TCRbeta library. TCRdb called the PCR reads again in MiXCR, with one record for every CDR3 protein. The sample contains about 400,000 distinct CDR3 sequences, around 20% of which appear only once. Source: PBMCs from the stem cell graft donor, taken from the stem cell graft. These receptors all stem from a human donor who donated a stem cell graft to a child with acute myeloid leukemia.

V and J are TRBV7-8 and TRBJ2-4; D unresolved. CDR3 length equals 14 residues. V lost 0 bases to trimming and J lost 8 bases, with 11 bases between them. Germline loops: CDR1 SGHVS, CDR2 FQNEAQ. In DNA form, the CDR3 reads TGTGCCAGCAGCTTAGCGTCCGTGAGAGACATTCAGTACTTC. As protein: CASSLASVRDIQYF.

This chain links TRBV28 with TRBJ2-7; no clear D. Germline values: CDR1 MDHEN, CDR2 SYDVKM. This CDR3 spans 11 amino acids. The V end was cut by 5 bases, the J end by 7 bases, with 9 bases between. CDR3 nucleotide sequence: TGTGCCAGCAGTCCCCGGTTGGAGCAGTACTTC. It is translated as CASSPRLEQYF.

CDR3 in amino acids: CASSYKPGTSPSSSYNEQFF. The CDR3 DNA follows: TGTGCCAGCAGTTATAAACCCGGGACTAGCCCCAGTAGCTCCTACAATGAGCAGTTCTTC. The chain couples TRBV7-8 to TRBJ2-1; TRBD2 matches at 9 bases. Germline values: CDR1 SGHVS, CDR2 FQNEAQ. Losses at the gene ends were 6 bases for V and 0 bases for J; bases not matched to a gene: 18. The length of the CDR3 is 20 residues.

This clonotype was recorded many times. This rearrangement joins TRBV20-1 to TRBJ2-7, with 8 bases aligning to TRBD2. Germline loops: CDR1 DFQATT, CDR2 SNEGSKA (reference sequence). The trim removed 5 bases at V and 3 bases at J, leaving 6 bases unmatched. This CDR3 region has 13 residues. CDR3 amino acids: CSALGLGNYEQYF. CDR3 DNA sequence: TGCAGTGCTCTGGGACTAGGAAACTACGAGCAGTACTTC.

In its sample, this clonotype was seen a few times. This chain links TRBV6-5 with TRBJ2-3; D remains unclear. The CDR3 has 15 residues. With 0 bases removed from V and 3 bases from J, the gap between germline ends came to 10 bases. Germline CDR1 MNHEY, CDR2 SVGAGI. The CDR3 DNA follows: TGTGCCAGCAGTTACTCGATAGTGTGGACAGATACGCAGTATTTT. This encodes CASSYSIVWTDTQYF.

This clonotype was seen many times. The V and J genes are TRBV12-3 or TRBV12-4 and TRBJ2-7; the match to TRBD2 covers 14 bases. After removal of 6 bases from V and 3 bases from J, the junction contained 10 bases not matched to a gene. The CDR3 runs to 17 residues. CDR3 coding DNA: TGTGCCAGCAGGCCGGGACTAGCGGGAGATTTTTTCTACGAGCAGTACTTC. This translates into CASRPGLAGDFFYEQYF.

The CDR3 DNA follows: TGTGCCAGCAGCCAACAGGGGGCGAAGACCCAGTACTTC. Amino acids: CASSQQGAKTQYF. J is TRBJ2-5 and V is TRBV3-1, with 8 bases fitting TRBD1. The CDR3 consists of 13 residues. CDR1 LGHDT and CDR2 YNNKEL come from the germline V gene (reference sequence). V was clipped by 2 bases and J by 6 bases; unmatched bases: 2.

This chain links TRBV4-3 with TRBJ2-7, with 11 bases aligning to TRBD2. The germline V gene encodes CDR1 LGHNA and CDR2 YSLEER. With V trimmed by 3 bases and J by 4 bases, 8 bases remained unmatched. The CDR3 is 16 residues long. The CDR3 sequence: CASSQSGLAELYEQYF. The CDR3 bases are TGCGCCAGCAGCCAGTCGGGACTAGCGGAACTGTACGAGCAGTACTTC.

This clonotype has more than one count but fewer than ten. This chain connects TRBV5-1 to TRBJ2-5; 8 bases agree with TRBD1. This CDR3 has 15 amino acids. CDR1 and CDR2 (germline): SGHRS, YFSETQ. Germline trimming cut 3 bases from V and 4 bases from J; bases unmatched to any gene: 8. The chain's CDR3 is CASSSRDRLTETQYF. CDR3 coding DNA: TGCGCCAGCAGCTCACGGGACAGGTTGACAGAGACCCAGTACTTC.

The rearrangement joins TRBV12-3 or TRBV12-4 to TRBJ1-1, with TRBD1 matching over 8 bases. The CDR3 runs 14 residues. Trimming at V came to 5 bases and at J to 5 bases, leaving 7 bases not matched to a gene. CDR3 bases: TGTGCCAGCAGTCTGACAGGGGTCGGGACTGAAGCTTTCTTT. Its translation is CASSLTGVGTEAFF.

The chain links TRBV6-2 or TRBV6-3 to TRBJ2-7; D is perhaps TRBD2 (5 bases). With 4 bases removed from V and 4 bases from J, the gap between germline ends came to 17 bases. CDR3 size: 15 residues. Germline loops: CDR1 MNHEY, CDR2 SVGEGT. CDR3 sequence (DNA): TGTGCCAGCAGTTCGGTGTCTAGCCGGTCATACGAGCAGTACTTC. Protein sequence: CASSSVSSRSYEQYF.

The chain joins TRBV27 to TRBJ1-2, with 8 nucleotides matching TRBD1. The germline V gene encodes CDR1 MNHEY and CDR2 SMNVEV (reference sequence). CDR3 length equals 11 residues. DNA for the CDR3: TGTTTAGCAGGGGGCTCGGTCGGCTACACCTTC. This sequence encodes CLAGGSVGYTF.

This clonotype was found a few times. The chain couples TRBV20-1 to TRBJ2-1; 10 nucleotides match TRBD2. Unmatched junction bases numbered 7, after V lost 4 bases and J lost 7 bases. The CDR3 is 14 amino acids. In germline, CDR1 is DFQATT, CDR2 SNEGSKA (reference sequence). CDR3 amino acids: CSATNSGRKNEQFF. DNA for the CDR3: TGCAGTGCTACTAATAGCGGGAGGAAAAATGAGCAGTTCTTC.

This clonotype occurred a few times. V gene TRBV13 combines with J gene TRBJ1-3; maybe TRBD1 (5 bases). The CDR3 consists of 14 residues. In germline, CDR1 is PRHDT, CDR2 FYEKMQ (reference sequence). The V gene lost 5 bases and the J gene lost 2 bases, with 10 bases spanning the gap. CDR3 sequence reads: CASSDDSPGNTIYF. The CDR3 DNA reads TGTGCCAGCAGCGACGACAGTCCTGGAAACACCATATATTTT.

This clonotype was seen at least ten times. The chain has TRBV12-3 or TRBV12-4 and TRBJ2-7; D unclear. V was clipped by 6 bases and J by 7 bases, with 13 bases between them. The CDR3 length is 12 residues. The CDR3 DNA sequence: TGTGCCAGCAGGTCCGACTTGGGAGAGCAGTACTTC. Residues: CASRSDLGEQYF.

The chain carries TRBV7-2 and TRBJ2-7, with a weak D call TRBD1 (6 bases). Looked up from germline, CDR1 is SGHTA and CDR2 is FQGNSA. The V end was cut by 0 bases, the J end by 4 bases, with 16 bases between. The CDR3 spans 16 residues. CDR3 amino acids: CASSLADPRDTYEQYF. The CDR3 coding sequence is TGTGCCAGCAGCTTAGCCGACCCCCGGGACACTTACGAGCAGTACTTC.

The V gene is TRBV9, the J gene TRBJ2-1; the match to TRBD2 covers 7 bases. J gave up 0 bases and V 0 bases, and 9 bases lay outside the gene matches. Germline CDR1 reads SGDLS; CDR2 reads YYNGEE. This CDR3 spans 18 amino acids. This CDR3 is CASSVDTAGSNSYNEQFF. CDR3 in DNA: TGTGCCAGCAGCGTAGACACAGCGGGATCCAACTCCTACAATGAGCAGTTCTTC.

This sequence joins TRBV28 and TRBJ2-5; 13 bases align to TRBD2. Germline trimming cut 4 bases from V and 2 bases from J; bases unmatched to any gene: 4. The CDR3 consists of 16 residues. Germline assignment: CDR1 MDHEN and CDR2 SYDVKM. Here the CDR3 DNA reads TGTGCCAGCAGTTACACTAGCGGGAGGGTGCAAGAGACCCAGTACTTC. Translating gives CASSYTSGRVQETQYF.

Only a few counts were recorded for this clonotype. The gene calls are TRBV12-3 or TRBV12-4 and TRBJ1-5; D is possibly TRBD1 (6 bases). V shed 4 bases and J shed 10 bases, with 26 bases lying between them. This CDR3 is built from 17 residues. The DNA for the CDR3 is TGTGCCAGCAGTTCAACCAGCGAACGATACAGGGCCGAACCCCAGCATTTT. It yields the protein CASSSTSERYRAEPQHF.

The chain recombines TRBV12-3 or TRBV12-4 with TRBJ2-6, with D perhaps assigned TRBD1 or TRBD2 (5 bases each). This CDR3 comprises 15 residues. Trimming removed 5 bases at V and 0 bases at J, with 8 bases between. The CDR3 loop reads CASSRDLSGANVLTF. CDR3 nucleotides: TGTGCCAGCAGTCGGGACCTCTCTGGGGCCAACGTCCTGACTTTC.

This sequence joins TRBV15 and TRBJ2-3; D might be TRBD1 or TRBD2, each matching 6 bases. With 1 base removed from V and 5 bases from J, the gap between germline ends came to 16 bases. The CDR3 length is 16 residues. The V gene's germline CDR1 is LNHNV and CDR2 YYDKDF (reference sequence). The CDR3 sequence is CATSRVDWGAGDTQYF. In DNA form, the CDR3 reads TGTGCCACCAGCAGAGTGGACTGGGGGGCGGGAGATACGCAGTATTTT.

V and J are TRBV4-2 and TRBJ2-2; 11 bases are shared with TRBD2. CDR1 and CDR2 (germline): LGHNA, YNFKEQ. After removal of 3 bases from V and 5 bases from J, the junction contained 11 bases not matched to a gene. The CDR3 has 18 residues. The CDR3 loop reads CASSQFLAGGGETGELFF. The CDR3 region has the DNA TGTGCCAGCAGCCAGTTTCTAGCGGGAGGAGGGGAAACCGGGGAGCTGTTTTTT.

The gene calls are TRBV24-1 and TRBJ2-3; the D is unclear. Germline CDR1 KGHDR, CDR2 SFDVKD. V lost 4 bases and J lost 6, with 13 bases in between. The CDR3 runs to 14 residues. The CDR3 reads CATSDFGPGDTQYF. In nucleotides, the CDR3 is TGTGCCACCAGTGACTTTGGACCCGGGGATACGCAGTATTTT.

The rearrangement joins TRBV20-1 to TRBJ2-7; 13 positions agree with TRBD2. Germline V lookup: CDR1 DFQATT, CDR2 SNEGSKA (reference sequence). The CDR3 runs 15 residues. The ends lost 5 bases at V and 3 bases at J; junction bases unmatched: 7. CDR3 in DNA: TGCAGTGCTTACTCCGGGACTAGCGGGATCTACGAGCAGTACTTC. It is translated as CSAYSGTSGIYEQYF.

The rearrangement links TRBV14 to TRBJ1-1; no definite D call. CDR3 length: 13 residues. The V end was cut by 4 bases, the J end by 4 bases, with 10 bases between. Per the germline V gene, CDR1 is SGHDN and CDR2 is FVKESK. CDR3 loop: CASSPGRRTEAFF. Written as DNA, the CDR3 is TGTGCCAGCAGCCCCGGCAGGCGCACTGAAGCTTTCTTT.

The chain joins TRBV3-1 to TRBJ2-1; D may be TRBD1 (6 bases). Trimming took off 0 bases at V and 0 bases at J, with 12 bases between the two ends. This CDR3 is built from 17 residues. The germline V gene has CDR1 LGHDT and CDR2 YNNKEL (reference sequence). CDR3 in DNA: TGTGCCAGCAGCCAAGATCTGGTCAGGGGCTCCTACAATGAGCAGTTCTTC. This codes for CASSQDLVRGSYNEQFF.

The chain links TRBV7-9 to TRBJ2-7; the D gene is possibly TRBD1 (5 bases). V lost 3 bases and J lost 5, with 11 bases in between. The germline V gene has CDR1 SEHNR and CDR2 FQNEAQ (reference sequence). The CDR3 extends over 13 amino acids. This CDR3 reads CASSFETANEQYF. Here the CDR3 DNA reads TGTGCCAGCAGCTTCGAGACAGCCAACGAGCAGTACTTC.

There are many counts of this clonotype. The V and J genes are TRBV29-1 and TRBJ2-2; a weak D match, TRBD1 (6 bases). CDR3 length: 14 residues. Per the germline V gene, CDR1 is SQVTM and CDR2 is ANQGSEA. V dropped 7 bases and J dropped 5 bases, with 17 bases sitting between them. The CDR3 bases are TGCAGCGCCGCCGGGACACCCTCGACCGGGGAGCTGTTTTTT. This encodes CSAAGTPSTGELFF.

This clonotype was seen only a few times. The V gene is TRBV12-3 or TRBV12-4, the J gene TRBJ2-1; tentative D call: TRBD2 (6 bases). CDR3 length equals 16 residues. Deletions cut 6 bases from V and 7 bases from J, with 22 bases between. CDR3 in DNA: TGTGCCAGCAGCCGAAGGGTACCGGGAGTAAAAAATGAGCAGTTCTTC. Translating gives CASSRRVPGVKNEQFF.

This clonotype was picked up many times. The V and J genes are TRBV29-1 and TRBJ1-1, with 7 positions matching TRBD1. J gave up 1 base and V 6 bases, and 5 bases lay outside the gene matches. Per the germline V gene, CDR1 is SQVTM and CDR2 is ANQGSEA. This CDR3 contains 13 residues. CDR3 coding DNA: TGCAGCGTCTTGGGACAGACGAACACTGAAGCTTTCTTT. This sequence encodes CSVLGQTNTEAFF.